Following are 20 T cell receptor beta chains from one sample sequenced in a study of identifying expanded T cells in peripheral blood. The data were produced by immunoSEQ multiplex PCR, yet TCRdb's version contains in-frame clones alone and is incomplete. Here the sample spans 100,000 or so clones, approximately 88% being singletons. Sequencing was done on a sample of blood. The receptors originated from a person between 18 and 75 years old in good health.

CDR3 sequence: CASSETGTYPTHEQYF. As DNA, the CDR3 is TGTGCCAGCAGTGAAACCGGGACTTACCCGACGCACGAGCAGTACTTC. The chain couples TRBV6-1 to TRBJ2-7; maybe TRBD2 (6 bases). The CDR3 spans 16 residues. From germline, CDR1 is MNHNS and CDR2 SASEGT. The ends were cut back, 2 bases at V and 5 bases at J, with 19 bases in the middle.

The DNA of the CDR3 is TGCGCCAGCAGCTCTCTCTGGGCTAGCGGGAGGACAGATACGCAGTATTTT. This sequence encodes CASSSLWASGRTDTQYF. V gene TRBV5-1 combines with J gene TRBJ2-3; TRBD2 matches 11 bases. CDR1 and CDR2 (germline): SGHRS, YFSETQ. J gave up 3 bases and V 3 bases, and 9 bases lay outside the gene matches. The CDR3 covers 17 residues.

This clone was detected a few times. The rearrangement joins TRBV5-8 to TRBJ1-5; the D is unclear. CDR3 length equals 13 residues. The ends were cut back, 4 bases at V and 7 bases at J, with 12 bases in the middle. CDR1 and CDR2 from the germline V gene are SGHTS and YDEGEE. CDR3 residues: CASSQQVSQPQHF. CDR3 in DNA: TGTGCCAGCAGCCAGCAGGTTTCCCAGCCCCAGCATTTT.

V usage is TRBV5-1 and J usage is TRBJ2-5; D may be TRBD2 (6 bases). The CDR3 runs to 13 residues. The V gene's germline CDR1 is SGHRS and CDR2 YFSETQ. V was trimmed by 4 bases and J by 5 bases, leaving 12 bases between them. CDR3: CASSRLVSETQYF. Here the CDR3 DNA reads TGCGCCAGCAGCCGACTAGTTTCGGAGACCCAGTACTTC.

CDR3 amino acids: CASSLFSVPSNQPQHF. CDR3 in DNA: TGTGCCAGCAGTTTATTTTCTGTCCCTAGCAATCAGCCCCAGCATTTT. V is TRBV27 and J is TRBJ1-5, with D unresolved. CDR3 size: 16 residues. Trimming removed 1 base from V and 0 bases from J, with 10 bases in between. Germline V gene lookup returns CDR1 MNHEY and CDR2 SMNVEV (reference sequence).

The V and J genes are TRBV2 and TRBJ2-5; D gene unclear. CDR1 and CDR2 from the germline V gene are SNHLY and FYNNEI. Trimming left V 6 bases short and J 7 bases short, with 12 bases between. This CDR3 spans 12 amino acids. This CDR3 is CASRYSSGTQYF. As DNA, the CDR3 is TGTGCCAGCAGGTACTCCTCGGGGACCCAGTACTTC. The entire variable domain, with the rest obtained from reference TRBV2 and TRBJ2-5, is as follows: EPEVTQTPSHQVTQMGQEVILRCVPISNHLYFYWYRQILGQKVEFLVSFYNNEISEKSEIFDDQFSVERPDGSNFTLKIRSTKLEDSAMYFCASRYSSGTQYFGPGTRLLVL.

V gene TRBV5-1 combines with J gene TRBJ1-1; perhaps TRBD1 as D (6 bases). Germline loops: CDR1 SGHRS, CDR2 YFSETQ. Trimming shortened V by 0 bases and J by 0 bases, and 6 bases separated the two germline ends. This CDR3 comprises 14 residues. DNA for the CDR3: TGCGCCAGCAGCTTGGGGACAGTGAACACTGAAGCTTTCTTT. Translating it yields CASSLGTVNTEAFF.

The V and J genes are TRBV18 and TRBJ2-7, with a tentative D call TRBD1 (5 bases). This CDR3 is 12 amino acids long. The V end was cut by 4 bases, the J end by 7 bases, with 11 bases between. Per the germline V gene, CDR1 is KGHSH and CDR2 is LQKENI. DNA of the CDR3: TGTGCCAGCTCACTTTCCCAGGGTGAGCAGTACTTC. Protein product: CASSLSQGEQYF.

This rearrangement joins TRBV2 to TRBJ2-1; D gene unclear. There are 14 residues in the CDR3. With 4 bases removed from V and 4 bases from J, the gap between germline ends came to 11 bases. Germline V lookup: CDR1 SNHLY, CDR2 FYNNEI. The DNA for the CDR3 is TGTGCCAGCAGTGTGGAGACAAAATACAATGAGCAGTTCTTC. This translates into CASSVETKYNEQFF.

This chain's CDR3 is CASRDRPYEQYF. For the CDR3, the DNA is TGTGCCAGTAGGGACAGGCCCTACGAGCAGTACTTC. This chain links TRBV19 with TRBJ2-7, with 7 bases lining up with TRBD1. CDR3 size: 12 residues. Germline values: CDR1 LNHDA, CDR2 SQIVND (reference sequence). The V and J ends lost 6 bases and 2 bases, in that order; junction bases with no gene match: 1.

CDR3 region: CASSVYGTGGPTDTQYF. The DNA for the CDR3 is TGTGCCAGCAGTGTCTACGGGACAGGGGGCCCCACAGATACGCAGTATTTT. The chain joins TRBV5-8 to TRBJ2-3; 12 bases are shared with TRBD1. CDR3 length: 17 amino acids. Germline V CDR1 and CDR2: SGHTS, YDEGEE. With 5 bases clipped from V and 2 bases from J, the junction kept 9 bases outside the gene matches. Supplemented by reference TRBV5-8 and TRBJ2-3, the full variable domain reads EAGVTQSPTHLIKTRGQQATLRCSPISGHTSVYWYQQALGLGLQFLLWYDEGEERNRGNFPPRFSGRQFPNYSSELNVNALELEDSALYLCASSVYGTGGPTDTQYFGPGTRLTVL.

The rearrangement joins TRBV2 to TRBJ1-4, with a possible D match to TRBD1 (5 bases). This CDR3 comprises 16 residues. Deletions cut 6 bases from V and 0 bases from J, with 14 bases between. CDR1 and CDR2 (germline): SNHLY, FYNNEI. This CDR3 is CASRAFGGATNEKLFF. CDR3 sequence (DNA): TGTGCCAGCAGAGCGTTCGGGGGTGCAACTAATGAAAAACTGTTTTTT.

This clone was observed a single time. The chain couples TRBV7-2 to TRBJ2-5, with 14 positions matching TRBD2. Germline CDR1 reads SGHTA; CDR2 reads FQGNSA. V lost 5 bases to trimming and J lost 5 bases; unmatched junction nucleotides: 13. This CDR3 comprises 18 residues. The CDR3 sequence: CASSPGTSGRARGETQYF. In DNA form, the CDR3 reads TGTGCCAGCAGCCCCGGGACTAGCGGGAGAGCGAGGGGGGAGACCCAGTACTTC.

The chain couples TRBV5-5 to TRBJ1-5; 7 positions match TRBD1. The germline V gene has CDR1 SGHKS and CDR2 YYEKEE (reference sequence). CDR3 size: 15 residues. Unmatched junction bases numbered 8, after V lost 4 bases and J lost 4 bases. CDR3 nucleotide sequence: TGTGCCAGCAGCGACTGGACAGGCCGAAATCAGCCCCAGCATTTT. Translation: CASSDWTGRNQPQHF.

The chain employs TRBV7-2 and TRBJ2-7; tentative D call: TRBD1 (6 bases). The V and J ends lost 5 bases and 8 bases respectively, with 22 bases between them. The CDR3 is made up of 15 amino acids. Germline V gene lookup returns CDR1 SGHTA and CDR2 FQGNSA. The CDR3 bases are TGTGCCAGCAGCCCTAAGGTGGCGGACAGTACGAAGCAGTACTTC. This translates into CASSPKVADSTKQYF.

The V call is TRBV29-1, the J call TRBJ2-7; D is perhaps TRBD2 (6 bases). This CDR3 is 11 amino acids long. CDR1 and CDR2 from the germline V gene are SQVTM and ANQGSEA. This CDR3 reads CSALRGDEQYF. CDR3 coding DNA: TGCAGTGCCCTTCGCGGGGACGAGCAGTACTTC.

The chain joins TRBV7-9 to TRBJ1-6; 8 bases map to TRBD1. The length of the CDR3 is 16 residues. Trimming cost V 0 bases and J 8 bases; bases outside gene matches: 6. The germline V gene has CDR1 SEHNR and CDR2 FQNEAQ (reference sequence). CDR3 residues: CASSLAATGGDSPLHF. Written as DNA, the CDR3 is TGTGCCAGCAGCTTAGCCGCAACAGGGGGAGATTCACCCCTCCACTTT.

The chain has TRBV2 and TRBJ1-2; a possible D gene is TRBD1 (6 bases). Germline V CDR1 and CDR2: SNHLY, FYNNEI. The CDR3 totals 12 residues. Trimming took 7 bases from V and 8 from J, leaving 14 bases between them. The CDR3 loop reads CASKLGAGGYTF. In DNA form, the CDR3 reads TGTGCCAGCAAGTTGGGGGCAGGGGGCTACACCTTC. The full variable domain, completed using reference TRBV2 and TRBJ1-2, is EPEVTQTPSHQVTQMGQEVILRCVPISNHLYFYWYRQILGQKVEFLVSFYNNEISEKSEIFDDQFSVERPDGSNFTLKIRSTKLEDSAMYFCASKLGAGGYTFGSGTRLTVV.

The rearrangement links TRBV6-5 to TRBJ1-2, with unresolved D. Germline V lookup: CDR1 MNHEY, CDR2 SVGAGI. V was cut by 2 bases and J by 0 bases, with 10 bases left in between. This CDR3 is built from 15 residues. CDR3 amino acids: CASSYAGASNYGYTF. The DNA for the CDR3 is TGTGCCAGCAGTTACGCAGGCGCCTCTAACTATGGCTACACCTTC.

The CDR3 sequence: CASSLTDNTEAFF. In DNA, the CDR3 is TGCGCCAGCAGCTTAACAGATAACACTGAAGCTTTCTTT. The chain is built from TRBV5-1 and TRBJ1-1; D gene uncertain. Germline V gene lookup returns CDR1 SGHRS and CDR2 YFSETQ. The CDR3 has 13 amino acids. V was shortened by 2 bases and J by 2 bases, with 7 bases between the two germline ends.